Listed here is a single T cell receptor (beta chain). What this receptor recognizes is not known. No base quality values were provided; no much bigger clone lies one nucleotide off. The immunoSEQ Assay, a bias-controlled multiplex PCR, was used to amplify TCRbeta CDR3 regions from genomic DNA. Per the source publication's procedure: The number of nucleated cells in each sample was estimated by amplification of reference gene primers within the assay. Sequence reads were collapsed and filtered to measure the absolute abundance of every unique TCRbeta CDR3 rearrangement. For each sample, productive Simpson clonality was calculated as the square root of Simpson's diversity index across productive rearrangements. Not all clones reach the TCRdb copy of this immuneACCESS table, which keeps in-frame sequences only. Checked studies attribute under half of the gap to unresolved V genes and leave the rest unexplained. V and J calls and clone size come straight from that table; D and trimming were deduced from the DNA. The sample yields about 23,000 clones; roughly 84% were counted once. Roughly 50% of the sample belongs to the ten largest clones.

The data originate from a study of blood T cell repertoires in COVID-19 (dated by TCRdb to about 2020). In the study overall: Collaborator samples came from the United States, Italy and Spain and covered acute and convalescent phases of COVID-19. The material from the prospective study consisted of cDNA or gDNA derived from T cells, B-cell-depleted T cells, or PBMCs. Deeply sampled blood TCRbeta repertoires from subjects exposed to, actively infected with, or recovered from COVID-19 were included in the dataset. The repertoires were released in a freely available public database intended as a resource for research on the immune response to SARS-CoV-2. The samples were drawn from two sources: the first 160 participants of the ongoing ImmuneRACE study, and over 950 subjects contributed by 6 global collaborators. A de-identified subject ID, COVID-19 status, age in years and sex were almost always included in the sample metadata. Where available, HLA class I and class II types were obtained from metadata supplied by the sample provider rather than from assay-based typing.

Results the study describes overall, beyond this receptor: Clinical and demographic metadata were provided uncurated, with the amount varying by source and participant.

Each collaborating institution followed its own protocols to collect whole blood in K2EDTA tubes. For TCRbeta analysis, collaborators shipped samples in one of three forms: frozen whole blood, isolated PBMCs, or DNA extracted from either of those sample types. Trimming takes 4 bases from V and 4 bases from J, and the germline ends sit 8 bases apart. The CDR3 measures 13 amino acids from cysteine to phenylalanine. Here the CDR3 DNA is all that survives: 39 bases in frame from base 1. From a lookup of the germline V gene (reference sequence), CDR1 and CDR2 are LNHDA and SQIVND. Material: peripheral blood. This TCR was sampled from a man in his 70s with acute or convalescent COVID-19. The sequence links TRBV19 to TRBJ2-1, with no confident D gene call. The DNA sequence follows: TGTGCCAGTAGTACCGTAGTATACAATGAGCAGTTCTTC. It is translated as CASSTVVYNEQFF.